This T cell receptor (beta chain) was captured by sequencing in a study of Graves' ophthalmopathy and Graves' hyperthyroidism (dated by TCRdb to between 2018 and 2020). Background on the whole study: Hyperthyroidism was considered stable if no progression to ophthalmopathy occurred within 18 months of follow-up. To tell Graves' ophthalmopathy apart from Graves' hyperthyroidism, and to predict which patients would progress to ophthalmopathy, the study relied on TCR beta repertoire signatures. In total, 135 blood samples were TCR-sequenced: 40 to 45 ophthalmopathy, roughly 80 hyperthyroidism and some 17 hyperthyroidism-to-ophthalmopathy patients. To explore V-J signatures that distinguish ophthalmopathy from hyperthyroidism, a discovery set of about a hundred patients was enrolled, made up of some 41 with ophthalmopathy and 57 with stable hyperthyroidism. An independent validation cohort comprised about 20 hyperthyroidism patients and roughly 15 patients who later progressed from hyperthyroidism to ophthalmopathy. T-cell repertoires of thyroid tissue and blood were compared in about six hyperthyroidism patients. After sampling, hyperthyroidism patients received methimazole starting at 30 mg daily, and ophthalmopathy patients received high-dose intravenous methylprednisolone. The investigation overall reported the following: In cross-validation, the 13-signature model distinguished ophthalmopathy from stable hyperthyroidism with around 86% sensitivity and roughly 84% specificity, while in the test set the corresponding values were roughly 80% and 75%. Sample size was not predetermined statistically, and investigators were not blinded to group allocation. In validation, the model predicted ophthalmopathy progression with about 71% sensitivity and around 72% specificity; fewer than 15 predicted patients were CT-confirmed with GO in a median of approximately 6.5 months. Among expanded thyroid clonotypes with frequency above 0.001, most also showed up in blood, which suggests that blood repertoires may reflect the thyroid immune response.

Patients with hyperthyroidism were aged 18 to 65 years, had been newly diagnosed, and had a disease duration of less than 2 months. Patients with other autoimmune diseases, uncontrolled infections, pregnancy or lactation were excluded. Diagnosis relied on clinical symptoms, serum thyroxine, TRAb, thyroid ultrasound and orbital computed tomography. Trizol reagent was used to extract the total RNA, and its quality was then checked on an Agilent 2100 Bioanalyzer. For repertoire sequencing, TCR beta CDR3 regions were amplified from RNA transcripts. The first round was an RT-PCR using HTBI primers with the Qiagen OneStep RT-PCR kit, and this first round was followed by a second-round multiplex PCR, then size selection and purification. Sequencing of the libraries was carried out on an Illumina HiSeq2000 in paired-end mode with 100 bp reads. Per the original workflow: SOAPnuke was used to process the reads, throwing out any read that had adapters, had uncalled bases, had a mean Phred below 15, or lacked an exact constant-primer or identifier match. High-quality paired reads were merged with COPE v1.2.5. Each unique nucleotide sequence was defined as a clonotype, and clonotypes were aligned to IMGT TRB V, D and J references with MiTCR v1.1. Analysis was restricted to V-J combinations with a frequency above 0.0001, which covered about 99% of repertoires. For each V-J combination, a TCR clonal expansion and chaos score was defined as the ratio of F50 clonal expansion to chaos observed in the TCRdist matrix. Welch's t-statistics and random forest were used to reduce features to more than ten V-J combinations, which were fed into a naive Bayes classifier. The similarity between thyroid and blood repertoires was quantified using the Morisita-Horn index. TCRdb handled the public reads itself, with Q25 trimming in fastp and clone calling in MiXCR, and kept productive beta chains. Each CDR3 protein appears once, grouped with its most common genes and DNA. For this entry, the V and J calls and clone size follow TCRdb and not the study's own pipeline. This sample holds around 1.1 million distinct CDR3 sequences; roughly 35% were observed only once. The top ten clones comprise around 10% of the sample.

This clonotype was seen more than once but under ten times. Its target antigen remains unknown. Qualities for individual bases were not recorded, and no much larger clone is one base off. Sequences SQVTM (CDR1) and ANQGSEA (CDR2) are obtained from the germline V gene. The CDR3, cysteine through phenylalanine, is 13 amino acids long. The kept DNA is CDR3 alone, 39 bases in frame from the first base. This receptor was identified in an adult man with Graves' hyperthyroidism. The sample comprised peripheral blood or thyroid tissue (not recorded which). The chain links TRBV29-1 with TRBJ2-7; a tentative D match to TRBD1 spans 7 bases. The DNA matches TRBJ2-1 better at its end, which makes the J call doubtful. The CDR3 region reads CSVDPGQGGEQFF. The nucleotides are TGCAGCGTTGATCCGGGGCAGGGGGGCGAGCAGTTCTTC.